The rows below give T cell receptor beta chains drawn from one sample of a study of neurological immune-mediated disorders. TCRdb reanalysed the 5' RACE reads using MiXCR and keeps one entry per CDR3 protein. In the table there are some 49,000 distinct CDR3 sequences, more than 8.5% of which are singletons. Material for sequencing was PBMCs. Every receptor here comes from a woman aged 40 to 55 in good health. Both conserved end residues are part of each CDR3. A D gene is named only where the DNA matches it firmly. A row's size may be missing; if present it is once, few, many or a size class.

v_gene	abundance	j_gene	d_gene	CDR3nt	CDR3aa
TRBV12-3/TRBV12-4	many	TRBJ1-4	-	TGTGCCAGCAGTCATAGGGCTGAGGGAAAACTGTTTTTT	CASSHRAEGKLFF
TRBV7-2	many	TRBJ2-7	TRBD2	TGTGCCAGCAGCTGGCGGACTAGCGGGGCTCACTACGAGCAGTACTTC	CASSWRTSGAHYEQYF
TRBV29-1	many	TRBJ1-2	-	TGCAGCGTTGTTGGGGTATTCGGCTACACCTTC	CSVVGVFGYTF
TRBV6-6	many	TRBJ2-7	TRBD2	TGTGCCAGCAGTTTGGTTAGCGGGGGCGAGTACGAGCAGTACTTC	CASSLVSGGEYEQYF
TRBV20-1	many	TRBJ2-1	-	TGCAGTGCTAGAGTTGGCCTAGCTGATAATGGTGAGCAGTTCTTC	CSARVGLADNGEQFF
TRBV6-5	many	TRBJ2-2	-	TGTGCCAGCAGTTATGGGGGGCACACCGGGGAGCTGTTTTTT	CASSYGGHTGELFF
TRBV29-1	few	TRBJ1-1	TRBD1	TGCAGCGTAGAGACTAGACAGGGGAGGACTGAAGCTTTCTTT	CSVETRQGRTEAFF
TRBV6-1	-	TRBJ2-7	-	TGTGCCAGCAGGACCGGGAGAAGCTCCTACAATCAGTACTTC	CASRTGRSSYNQYF
TRBV2	many	TRBJ2-3	-	TGTGCCAGCAGTGAACCCGATGCGGGACCTAGCACAGATACGCAGTATTTT	CASSEPDAGPSTDTQYF
TRBV6-2/TRBV6-3	many	TRBJ1-1	-	TGTGCCAGCAGTGAAGTTGGGTTCCCTTACGAAGCTTTCTTT	CASSEVGFPYEAFF
TRBV6-5	few	TRBJ1-3	TRBD1	TGTGCCAGCAGGCCCAGGGGGTCTGGAAACACCATATATTTT	CASRPRGSGNTIYF
TRBV9	many	TRBJ2-7	TRBD2	TGTGCCAGCAGCGTAGGGACTAGCGATTCGGAGCAGTACTTC	CASSVGTSDSEQYF
TRBV3-1	many	TRBJ1-3	-	TGTGCCAGCAGCCAAGATACGAACACCATATATTTT	CASSQDTNTIYF
TRBV7-9	many	TRBJ1-1	-	TGTGCCAGCAGCGAAGGGGTGGCTGAAGCTTTCTTT	CASSEGVAEAFF
TRBV7-2	many	TRBJ1-6	TRBD1	TGTGCCAGCAGTCAAACGGCAGGGGGGAATTCACCCCTCCACTTT	CASSQTAGGNSPLHF
TRBV29-1	many	TRBJ1-1	-	TGCAGCGCCGTGAGCTGGCTGAACACTGAAGCTTTCTTT	CSAVSWLNTEAFF
TRBV20-1	many	TRBJ2-1	-	TGCAGTGCCCCAGACTGGCCCAATGAGCAGTTCTTC	CSAPDWPNEQFF
TRBV20-1	many	TRBJ1-1	TRBD1	TGCAGTGCTCACATCGAGGACAGGTGGAACACTGAAGCTTTCTTT	CSAHIEDRWNTEAFF
TRBV24-1	many	TRBJ2-1	TRBD1	TGTGCCACCAGTGATTCGAGGGACAGAGGAAATGAGCAGTTCTTC	CATSDSRDRGNEQFF
TRBV6-1	many	TRBJ2-1	-	TGTGCCAGCAGTGAAGCCGCGACGGAGCAGTTCTTC	CASSEAATEQFF
TRBV9	many	TRBJ2-7	-	TGTGCCAGCAGCGTAGAGTCGGACTTTAACTACGAGCAGTACTTC	CASSVESDFNYEQYF
TRBV4-3	many	TRBJ1-1	TRBD1	TGCGCCAGCAGCCAGGACCCGGGACAGGGGACCGGTAGGGCTTTCTTT	CASSQDPGQGTGRAFF
TRBV20-1	many	TRBJ1-5	-	TGCAGTGCTAGCAGGGCAGGGTATCAGCCCCAGCATTTT	CSASRAGYQPQHF
TRBV20-1	many	TRBJ2-7	TRBD2	TGCAGTGCTTACAGCGGGGGGCTCCCCTACGAGCAGTACTTC	CSAYSGGLPYEQYF
TRBV15	-	TRBJ1-3	-	TGTGCCACCAGCAACAACTTAAACACCATATATTTT	CATSNNLNTIYF
TRBV5-1	many	TRBJ1-1	-	TGCGCCAGCAGCTTGGGGGCAGGATCGGACACTGAAGCTTTCTTT	CASSLGAGSDTEAFF
TRBV7-2	many	TRBJ1-2	-	TGTGCCAGCAGCAGTATGCGGTCTACGGGCTTGACCTTC	CASSSMRSTGLTF
TRBV5-1	many	TRBJ2-1	-	TGCGCCAGCAGCTTCGGACCCGGACCCAATGAGCAGTTCTTC	CASSFGPGPNEQFF
TRBV5-1	many	TRBJ1-1	-	TGCGCCAGCAGCCGTGGAGGGGGAGGGAACACTGAAGCTTTCTTT	CASSRGGGGNTEAFF
TRBV5-1	many	TRBJ2-4	-	TGCGCCAGCAGCTTGGGGCAGGGAAACATTCAGTACTTC	CASSLGQGNIQYF
TRBV4-2	medium-sized	TRBJ1-6	-	TGTGCCAGCAGTTCACCTCGGGAATCACCCCTCCACTTT	CASSSPRESPLHF
TRBV18	many	TRBJ1-1	-	TGTGCCAGCTCACCAGTGAAGGTGAACACTGAAGCTTTCTTT	CASSPVKVNTEAFF
TRBV29-1	-	TRBJ1-2	-	TGCAGCTTTACAGCAGCGGGATATGGCTACACCTTC	CSFTAAGYGYTF
TRBV20-1	many	TRBJ2-7	TRBD2	TGCAGTGCTAGAGATTGGATAGCGGGGACTAACGAGCAGTACTTC	CSARDWIAGTNEQYF
TRBV20-1	many	TRBJ1-4	-	TGCAGTGCTAGAGATCTTACGGGGGCAAACGGTGAAAAACTGTTTTTT	CSARDLTGANGEKLFF
TRBV10-3	many	TRBJ2-7	-	TGTGCCATCAGGGCAAGCCAGACTGACGAGCAGTACTTC	CAIRASQTDEQYF
TRBV7-8	few	TRBJ2-1	TRBD1	TGTGCCAGCAGCTCAACCCCGACAGGGGGCAGTGAGCAGTTCTTC	CASSSTPTGGSEQFF
TRBV7-2	many	TRBJ1-1	TRBD1	TGTGCCAGCAGCATCCGGGACAGGGTCCCTTTCTTT	CASSIRDRVPFF
TRBV6-1	many	TRBJ1-2	-	TGTGCCAGCACCCAGAGTGAGGGCTATGGCTACACCTTC	CASTQSEGYGYTF
TRBV7-2	many	TRBJ2-2	-	TGTGCCAGCAGCCTAACGATAGCGGCAGGGAACACCGGGGAGCTGTTTTTT	CASSLTIAAGNTGELFF
TRBV7-6	many	TRBJ2-7	-	TGTGCCAGCACCCCTCCCGGGGCGTCCTACGAGCAGTACTTC	CASTPPGASYEQYF
TRBV3-1	-	TRBJ2-7	-	TGTGCCAGCAGCGGGGCAGGCTTTTTCTACGAGCAGTACTTC	CASSGAGFFYEQYF
TRBV20-1	many	TRBJ2-3	-	TGCAGTGCTTCTAAGGACAGCACAGATACGCAGTATTTT	CSASKDSTDTQYF